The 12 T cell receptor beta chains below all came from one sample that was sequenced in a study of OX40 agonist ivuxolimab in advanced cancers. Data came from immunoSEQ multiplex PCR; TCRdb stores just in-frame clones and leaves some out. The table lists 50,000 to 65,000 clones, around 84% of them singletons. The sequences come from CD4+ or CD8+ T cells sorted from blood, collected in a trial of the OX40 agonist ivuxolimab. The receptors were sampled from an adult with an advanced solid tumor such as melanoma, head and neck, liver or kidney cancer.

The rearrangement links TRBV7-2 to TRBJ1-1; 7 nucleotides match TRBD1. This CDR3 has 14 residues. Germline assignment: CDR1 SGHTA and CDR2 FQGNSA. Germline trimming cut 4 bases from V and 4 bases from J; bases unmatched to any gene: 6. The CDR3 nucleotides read TGTGCCAGCAGCTCCAACCGGGACAGCACTGAAGCTTTCTTT. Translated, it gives CASSSNRDSTEAFF.

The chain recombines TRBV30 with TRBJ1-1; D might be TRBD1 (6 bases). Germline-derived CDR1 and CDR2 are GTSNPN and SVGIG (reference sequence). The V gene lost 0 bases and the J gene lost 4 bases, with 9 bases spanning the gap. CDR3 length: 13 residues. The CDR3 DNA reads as TGTGCCTGGAGTGTAGGAGGGGGCACTGAAGCTTTCTTT. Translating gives CAWSVGGGTEAFF.

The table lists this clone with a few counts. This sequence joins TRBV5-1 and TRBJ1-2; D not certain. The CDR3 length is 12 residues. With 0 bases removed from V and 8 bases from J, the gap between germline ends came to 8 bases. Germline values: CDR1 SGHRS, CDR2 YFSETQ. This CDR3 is CASSLGRAGYTF. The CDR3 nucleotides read TGCGCCAGCAGCTTGGGTAGGGCGGGCTACACCTTC.

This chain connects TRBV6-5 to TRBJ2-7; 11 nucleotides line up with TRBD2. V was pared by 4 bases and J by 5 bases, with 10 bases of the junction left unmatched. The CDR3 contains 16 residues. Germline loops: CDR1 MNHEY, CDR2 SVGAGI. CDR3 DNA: TGTGCCAGCAGTTCCCTCGTAGCGGGAGGGAGTCACGAGCAGTACTTC. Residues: CASSSLVAGGSHEQYF.

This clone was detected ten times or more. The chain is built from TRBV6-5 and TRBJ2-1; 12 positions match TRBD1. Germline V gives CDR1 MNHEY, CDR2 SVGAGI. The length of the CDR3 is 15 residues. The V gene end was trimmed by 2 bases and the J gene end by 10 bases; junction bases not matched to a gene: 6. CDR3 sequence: CASSYGGQGADEQFF. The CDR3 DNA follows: TGTGCCAGCAGTTACGGGGGACAGGGGGCTGACGAGCAGTTCTTC.

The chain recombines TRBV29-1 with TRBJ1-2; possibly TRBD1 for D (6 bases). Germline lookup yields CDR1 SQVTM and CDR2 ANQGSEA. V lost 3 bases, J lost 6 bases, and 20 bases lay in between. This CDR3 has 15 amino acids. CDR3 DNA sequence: TGCAGCGTTGATATGCCGGGACACTGGGAGAATGGCTACACCTTC. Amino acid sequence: CSVDMPGHWENGYTF.

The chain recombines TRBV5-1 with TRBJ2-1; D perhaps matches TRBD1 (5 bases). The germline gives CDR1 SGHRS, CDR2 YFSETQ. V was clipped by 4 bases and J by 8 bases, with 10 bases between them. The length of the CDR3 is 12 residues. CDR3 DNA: TGCGCCAGCAGCCCCCAAGGGGATGAGCAGTTCTTC. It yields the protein CASSPQGDEQFF.

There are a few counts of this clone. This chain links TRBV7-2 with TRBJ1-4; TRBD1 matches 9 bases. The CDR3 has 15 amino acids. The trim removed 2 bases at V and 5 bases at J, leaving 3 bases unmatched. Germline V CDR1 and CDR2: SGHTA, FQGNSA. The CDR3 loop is CASSLYRGRNEKLFF. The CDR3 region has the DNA TGTGCCAGCAGCTTATACAGGGGGCGGAATGAAAAACTGTTTTTT.

This CDR3 is CASGLGAGWQETQYF. CDR3 in DNA: TGTGCTAGTGGTTTGGGAGCAGGGTGGCAAGAGACCCAGTACTTC. The chain links TRBV12-5 to TRBJ2-5; D might be TRBD1 (5 bases). Germline CDR1 LGHNT, CDR2 FRNRAP. The V and J ends lost 1 base and 2 bases respectively, with 11 bases between them. This CDR3 has 15 amino acids.

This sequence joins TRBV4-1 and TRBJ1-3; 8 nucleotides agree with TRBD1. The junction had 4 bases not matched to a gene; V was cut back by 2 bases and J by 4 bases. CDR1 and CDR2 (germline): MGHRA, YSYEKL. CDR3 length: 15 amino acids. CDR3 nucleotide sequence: TGCGCCAGCAGCCAATGGGACAGGTTGGGAAACACCATATATTTT. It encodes CASSQWDRLGNTIYF.

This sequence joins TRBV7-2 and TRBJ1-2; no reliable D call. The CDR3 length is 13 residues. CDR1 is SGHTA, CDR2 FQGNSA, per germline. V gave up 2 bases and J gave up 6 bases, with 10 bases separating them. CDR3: CASSLSPQDGYTF. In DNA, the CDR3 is TGTGCCAGCAGCTTATCCCCTCAGGATGGCTACACCTTC.

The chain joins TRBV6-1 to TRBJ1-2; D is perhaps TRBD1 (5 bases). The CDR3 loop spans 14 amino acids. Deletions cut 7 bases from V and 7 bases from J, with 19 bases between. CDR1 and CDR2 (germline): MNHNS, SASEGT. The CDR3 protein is CASTPGREVGGYTF. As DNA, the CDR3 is TGTGCCAGCACCCCGGGACGCGAGGTTGGTGGCTACACCTTC.